The clone carrying this T cell receptor beta chain was recorded at least ten times. The antigen remains unidentified. Germline assignment: CDR1 SGHTA and CDR2 FQGNSA. The CDR3 covers 14 residues. V shed 5 bases and J 0 bases; nucleotides not matched to a gene: 4. The data were obtained in a study of identical twins. Points from the study as a whole: Invariant MAIT and iNKT cells may have partly biased zero-insertion analyses. Rather than following the same donors, the conclusions depended on cross-sectional statistical analysis.

Addition of a universal primer site occurred through template switching, and cDNA carried unique molecular identifiers. From the 5' RACE reads, TCRdb called clonotypes with MiXCR, one entry per CDR3 protein. The top ten clones hold 4% to 6% of a sample with approximately 220,000 distinct CDR3 sequences, less than 9.5% of them seen once. The rearrangement links TRBV7-2 to TRBJ2-7; 7 bases are shared with TRBD2. The sample comprised memory (CD45RO+) T cells sorted from blood. This receptor was taken from a young woman in good health. CDR3 sequence: CASSLTSSSYEQYF. The DNA for the CDR3 is TGTGCCAGCAGCCTGACTAGCAGCTCCTACGAGCAGTACTTC.